This section outlines one T cell receptor (beta chain) sequence together with its context. The CDR3 is 15 amino acids. Looked up from germline, CDR1 is SGHNT and CDR2 is YYREEE (reference sequence). V lost 0 bases and J lost 3; bases outside the gene matches: 5. The data originate from a study of blood T cell repertoires in COVID-19. Overall study context: The United States, Italy and Spain supplied acute and convalescent COVID-19 samples.

The protocol was immunoSEQ multiplex PCR, while the TCRdb copy is restricted to in-frame clones and leaves out a portion. The table has about 130,000 clones, about four fifths seen once. This chain links TRBV5-4 with TRBJ2-7; 8 nucleotides line up with TRBD1. The sequenced sample consisted of peripheral blood. This sequence originates from a man aged 35-49 years with active or convalescent COVID-19. The chain's CDR3 is CASSLETGGIYEQYF. CDR3 in DNA: TGTGCCAGCAGCTTGGAAACAGGGGGAATCTACGAGCAGTACTTC.